The entry below gives a single T cell receptor (beta chain) sequence along with its context. The PCR made use of 60 Vbeta and 13 Jbeta primers. Some clones are missing from TCRdb's copy, which holds only in-frame ones; the method was immunoSEQ multiplex PCR. The sample consists of tens of thousands of clones, more than 70% of them appearing once. CDR1 is SNHLY, CDR2 FYNNEI, per germline. V lost 7 bases and J 4 bases, leaving 14 bases between the germline ends. This CDR3 is built from 13 residues. The entry originates in a study of cytomegalovirus exposure and HLA in healthy donors. The TCR sequence derives from a middle-aged woman in good health and CMV-seronegative. The sample comprised PBMCs. The rearrangement uses TRBV2 and TRBJ2-7, with D tentatively TRBD1 (5 bases). Written as DNA, the CDR3 is TGTGCCAGCACAGGGTTTTCGGGTTACGAGCAGTACTTC. This translates into CASTGFSGYEQYF.